Below are 17 T cell receptor beta chains sequenced from a single sample in a study of cytomegalovirus exposure and HLA in healthy donors. Researchers ran the PCR with 60 Vbeta and 13 Jbeta primers. The assay was immunoSEQ multiplex PCR, and TCRdb's table has in-frame clones only and misses some. Of 100,000 or so clones listed, over 75% were seen once; the top ten hold 7.5% to 10%. Sequenced material: PBMCs. Every receptor here comes from a woman in her 40s in good health and CMV-seropositive.

J is TRBJ2-3 and V is TRBV29-1, with 8 bases identical to TRBD2. The CDR3 runs to 12 residues. CDR1 and CDR2 (germline): SQVTM, ANQGSEA. As DNA, the CDR3 is TGCAGTACGGCTAGCGGGACAGATACGCAGTATTTT. Translated: CSTASGTDTQYF.

The chain carries TRBV5-1 and TRBJ2-3; the D is unclear. The germline CDR1 and CDR2 sequences are SGHRS and YFSETQ. This CDR3 comprises 15 residues. V was clipped by 1 base and J by 4 bases, with 13 bases between them. CDR3 nucleotides: TGCGCCAGCAGCTTGTTGGGCAGGATCGCAGATACGCAGTATTTT. This gives the protein CASSLLGRIADTQYF.

The gene calls are TRBV29-1 and TRBJ1-1; the D gene is possibly TRBD1 (6 bases). V was clipped by 4 bases and J by 1 base, with 19 bases between them. In germline, CDR1 is SQVTM, CDR2 ANQGSEA. The CDR3 extends over 16 amino acids. The CDR3 coding sequence is TGCAGCGTTGCCCTCCGACAGGCTCGGCGGAACACTGAAGCTTTCTTT. Translation: CSVALRQARRNTEAFF.

This clone came up once. Germline is not matched at one junction end, which may reflect a read error. This CDR3 is CVSSLLTSGISYEQYF. The CDR3 nucleotides are TGTGTCAGCAGTCTACTGACTAGCGGTATTTCCTACGAGCAGTACTTC. The rearrangement uses TRBV5-6 and TRBJ2-7; 9 bases are shared with TRBD2. CDR1 is SGHDT, CDR2 YYEEEE, per germline. The CDR3 loop spans 16 amino acids.

V usage is TRBV5-5 and J usage is TRBJ1-4; a possible D gene is TRBD1 (5 bases). CDR3 length: 14 amino acids. Germline CDR1 is SGHKS and CDR2 is YYEKEE (reference sequence). Trimming stripped 4 bases from V and 4 bases from J, with 11 bases between. Here the CDR3 reads CASSPGGYNEKLFF. The CDR3 DNA follows: TGTGCCAGCAGCCCCGGGGGTTATAATGAAAAACTGTTTTTT.

J is TRBJ2-2 and V is TRBV15, with D perhaps matching TRBD1 (5 bases). With 0 bases removed from V and 5 bases from J, the gap between germline ends came to 10 bases. The CDR3 covers 15 residues. CDR1 LNHNV and CDR2 YYDKDF come from the germline V gene (reference sequence). This CDR3 reads CATSRDDRDTGELFF. CDR3 coding DNA: TGTGCCACCAGCAGAGATGACAGAGATACCGGGGAGCTGTTTTTT.

This clone was detected only a few times. This chain links TRBV2 with TRBJ2-1; D not resolved. CDR3 length equals 14 residues. From germline, CDR1 is SNHLY and CDR2 FYNNEI. The V end was cut by 10 bases, the J end by 2 bases, with 15 bases between. CDR3 DNA: TGTGCCACCACCCGACTGGGTACCTACAATGAGCAGTTCTTC. This translates into CATTRLGTYNEQFF.

The J gene is TRBJ2-7, the V gene TRBV7-6; the D is unclear. This CDR3 has 12 residues. Germline assignment: CDR1 SGHVS and CDR2 FNYEAQ. With 0 bases removed from V and 7 bases from J, the gap between germline ends came to 7 bases. DNA for the CDR3: TGTGCCAGCAGCTTAGCGATGGCTGAGCAGTACTTC. It translates to CASSLAMAEQYF.

The rearrangement uses TRBV19 and TRBJ1-4; a possible D gene is TRBD1 (5 bases). Germline V gene sequence: CDR1 LNHDA, CDR2 SQIVND (reference sequence). Trimming cost V 9 bases and J 15 bases, with 26 bases left between them. The CDR3 extends over 14 amino acids. For the CDR3, the DNA is TGTGCCAGCCGGCCTCAGACGGGGGAATCGAAGGTGTTTTTT. This sequence encodes CASRPQTGESKVFF. The complete variable domain, with remaining parts taken from reference TRBV19 and TRBJ1-4, reads DGGITQSPKYLFRKEGQNVTLSCEQNLNHDAMYWYRQDPGQGLRLIYYSQIVNDFQKGDIAEGYSVSREKKESFPLTVTSAQKNPTAFYLCASRPQTGESKVFFGSGTQLSVL.

This CDR3 is CASRPDRGGLGKLFF. The CDR3, as DNA: TGCGCCAGCAGACCAGACAGGGGGGGATTGGGAAAACTGTTTTTT. The chain links TRBV4-3 to TRBJ1-4; 9 nucleotides line up with TRBD1. Germline lookup yields CDR1 LGHNA and CDR2 YSLEER. This CDR3 contains 15 residues. V trimming: 6 bases; J trimming: 10 bases; junction bases outside the gene matches: 12.

The chain recombines TRBV5-1 with TRBJ1-1; maybe TRBD1 (6 bases). Trimming took off 2 bases at V and 5 bases at J, with 7 bases between the two ends. This CDR3 spans 12 amino acids. Germline CDR1 and CDR2: SGHRS and YFSETQ. The CDR3 loop reads CASSLGQTEAFF. The CDR3 nucleotides read TGCGCCAGCAGCTTAGGACAGACTGAAGCTTTCTTT.

For the CDR3, the DNA is TGTGCCACCAGCAGAGGAACCCCCGGGACAGGGGTGGAGCAGTACTTC. Protein sequence: CATSRGTPGTGVEQYF. The chain combines TRBV15 with TRBJ2-7, with 10 bases aligning to TRBD1. The ends lost 1 base at V and 7 bases at J; junction bases unmatched: 10. There are 16 residues in the CDR3. From germline, CDR1 is LNHNV and CDR2 YYDKDF (reference sequence).

The rearrangement joins TRBV7-9 to TRBJ2-5; 12 bases map to TRBD2. Trimming removed 5 bases from V and 5 bases from J; junction bases left unmatched: 3. The CDR3 contains 14 residues. Germline-derived CDR1 and CDR2 are SEHNR and FQNEAQ (reference sequence). Here the CDR3 reads CASSRLAGDETQYF. CDR3 nucleotide sequence: TGTGCCAGCAGCCGACTAGCGGGGGACGAGACCCAGTACTTC.

This chain links TRBV5-6 with TRBJ1-5; 7 nucleotides agree with TRBD1. CDR3 length equals 14 residues. Trimming removed 2 bases from V and 4 bases from J; junction bases left unmatched: 3. Germline CDR1 and CDR2: SGHDT and YYEEEE. CDR3 coding DNA: TGTGCCAGCAGCTTTGGGACAGTGAATCAGCCCCAGCATTTT. This gives the protein CASSFGTVNQPQHF.

The chain joins TRBV4-2 to TRBJ1-5; D is perhaps TRBD1 (6 bases). This CDR3 has 15 amino acids. Germline V gene sequence: CDR1 LGHNA, CDR2 YNFKEQ. V was pared by 1 base and J by 1 base, with 8 bases between. CDR3 region: CASSQGTDSNQPQHF. The CDR3 nucleotides are TGTGCCAGCAGCCAAGGGACAGACAGCAATCAGCCCCAGCATTTT.

This clone has only a few counts. This sequence joins TRBV29-1 and TRBJ1-1; D is unclear. V gave up 4 bases and J gave up 1 base, with 16 bases separating them. The CDR3 is 15 amino acids. Germline V gene data show CDR1 as SQVTM and CDR2 as ANQGSEA. The CDR3 region is CSVAPLHRSNTEAFF. CDR3 nucleotides: TGCAGCGTTGCCCCACTTCACAGATCGAACACTGAAGCTTTCTTT.

The chain's CDR3 is CASSSPLTGSPLHF. In DNA form, the CDR3 reads TGTGCCAGCAGCTCCCCTCTGACAGGCTCACCCCTCCACTTT. The chain recombines TRBV7-9 with TRBJ1-6; TRBD1 is a possible D gene (6 bases). The V and J ends lost 4 bases and 10 bases respectively, with 14 bases between them. Germline CDR1 SEHNR, CDR2 FQNEAQ (reference sequence). This CDR3 region has 14 residues.